The rows below give T cell receptor beta chains drawn from one sample of a study of CD8 T cells in Susac syndrome. Each CDR3 protein gets one entry after TCRdb re-called the immunoSEQ multiplex PCR reads with MiXCR. In the table there are about 140,000 distinct CDR3 sequences, around 93% of which are singletons. Sequencing was done on a sample of CD4+ T cells from PBMCs. Every receptor here comes from a human donor with Susac syndrome. Each CDR3 is given with its conserved first and last residue. A D gene is named only where the DNA matches it firmly. Rows give clone size only sometimes, using once, few, many, or a class for an expanded clone.

j_gene | v_gene | abundance | d_gene | CDR3nt | CDR3aa
TRBJ2-7 | TRBV20-1 | . | TRBD1 | TGCAGTGCTCGCCGGGACAGGGGATGGTCCGAGCAGTACTTC | CSARRDRGWSEQYF
TRBJ1-4 | TRBV6-4 | . | . | TGTGCCAGCAGTGCTTTATGGACAGCGGGCACTAATGAAAAACTGTTTTTT | CASSALWTAGTNEKLFF
TRBJ2-2 | TRBV6-2/TRBV6-3 | . | TRBD2 | TGTGCCACCACCCTAGGAAAAACTAGCGGAACCGGGGAGCTGTTTTTT | CATTLGKTSGTGELFF
TRBJ2-7 | TRBV7-8 | few | . | TGTGCCAGCAGCTTAGAGGGGGGCTACGAGCAGTACTTC | CASSLEGGYEQYF
TRBJ1-2 | TRBV19 | . | . | TGTGCCAGTAGTATGGGACAAGCGGACGGCTATGGCTACACCTTC | CASSMGQADGYGYTF
TRBJ1-2 | TRBV9 | . | . | TGTGCCAGCAGCGTAGACCCCCTGGGGGGAAATGGCTACACCTTC | CASSVDPLGGNGYTF
TRBJ1-2 | TRBV6-6 | . | . | TGTGCCAGCAGTTACATACAGGCTTCCTATGGCTACACCTTC | CASSYIQASYGYTF
TRBJ2-3 | TRBV24-1 | . | . | TGTGCCACCAGTGATGCCGTCACAGATACGCAGTATTTT | CATSDAVTDTQYF
TRBJ1-6 | TRBV28 | . | . | TGTGCCAGCAGTTTTTCGCAGACATATAATTCACCCCTCCACTTT | CASSFSQTYNSPLHF
TRBJ1-1 | TRBV19 | . | . | TGTGCCAGTAGTGACCCCCAGGGAAGCACTGAAGCTTTCTTT | CASSDPQGSTEAFF
TRBJ2-2 | TRBV30 | . | . | TGTGCCTGGACAGGTTTGAATACCGGGGAGCTGTTTTTT | CAWTGLNTGELFF
TRBJ1-1 | TRBV5-4 | . | . | TGTGCCAGCAGCTTCAGAGGCACTGAAGCTTTCTTT | CASSFRGTEAFF
TRBJ2-1 | TRBV10-3 | . | TRBD1 | TGTGCCATCAGTGACAGGGGGTGGGACAATGAGCAGTTCTTC | CAISDRGWDNEQFF
TRBJ1-2 | TRBV12-3/TRBV12-4 | . | . | TGTGCCAGCAGTTTAGAGGCAGGGAGCTATGGCTACACCTTC | CASSLEAGSYGYTF
TRBJ1-2 | TRBV25-1 | . | TRBD1 | TGTGCCAGCAGTGAATACTGGGACAGGGGAAAGGGCTACACCTTC | CASSEYWDRGKGYTF
TRBJ1-2 | TRBV9 | . | . | TGTGCCAGCAGCGTAGGAGGGGACTATGGCTACACCTTC | CASSVGGDYGYTF